The entry below describes one T cell receptor (beta chain). The data derive from a study of blood T cell repertoires in COVID-19. At the level of the study: Nucleic acid was either cDNA or gDNA, and it came from T cells, B-cell-depleted T cells, or PBMCs.

This CDR3 contains 16 residues. Germline V gene sequence: CDR1 SGHDT, CDR2 YYEEEE. Germline trimming cut 2 bases from V and 1 base from J; bases unmatched to any gene: 4. Method: immunoSEQ multiplex PCR; TCRdb's copy keeps in-frame clones and lacks some. The profile shows approximately 410,000 clones, 75% to 90% of them singletons. The V and J genes are TRBV5-6 and TRBJ2-1; 9 bases are a match to TRBD1. Input material: peripheral blood. The TCR was taken from a woman aged 30 to 39 with active or convalescent COVID-19. The CDR3 protein is CASSFRTGESYNEQFF. The DNA for the CDR3 is TGTGCCAGCAGCTTTAGGACAGGGGAATCCTACAATGAGCAGTTCTTC.